These T cell receptor beta chains were read from a single sample in a study of T cell changes during pregnancy in multiple sclerosis. The data were produced by immunoSEQ multiplex PCR, yet TCRdb's version contains in-frame clones alone and is incomplete. Of approximately 89,000 clones in the sample, 94% were seen once. The material sequenced was peripheral blood, taken after pregnancy. The receptors originated from a female donor in good health, enrolled as a control in a pregnancy study. Each CDR3 is given with its conserved first and last residue. The D gene is left open where the match is weak. Size values are once, few and many counts, or a class for expanded clones, and some rows have none.

d_call	v_call	clone_size	j_call	cdr3_aa	cdr3_nt
TRBD2	TRBV27	once	TRBJ2-5	CASSGSGGFRWGETQYF	TGTGCCAGCAGTGGTTCGGGAGGGTTCAGGTGGGGGGAGACCCAGTACTTC
TRBD2	TRBV12-5	NA	TRBJ2-1	CASGMAGTSGNEQFF	TGTGCTAGTGGGATGGCCGGGACTAGCGGTAATGAGCAGTTCTTC
NA	TRBV5-8	NA	TRBJ1-2	CASSPTSNYGYTF	TGTGCCAGCAGCCCGACATCTAACTATGGCTACACCTTC
NA	TRBV5-1	NA	TRBJ2-7	CASSLVTGGYEQYF	TGCGCCAGCAGCTTGGTTACCGGGGGATACGAGCAGTACTTC
TRBD2	TRBV27	NA	TRBJ2-7	CASSRLAGGYYEQYF	TGTGCCAGCTCCCGACTAGCGGGAGGATACTACGAGCAGTACTTC
TRBD1	TRBV19	NA	TRBJ2-7	CASSSLFAGDRDDEQYF	TGTGCCAGTAGTTCCCTTTTCGCGGGGGACAGGGATGACGAGCAGTACTTC
NA	TRBV5-4	NA	TRBJ2-5	CASSPRDRTDEETQYF	TGTGCCAGCAGCCCCCGGGACCGGACAGATGAAGAGACCCAGTACTTC
TRBD2	TRBV19	NA	TRBJ2-1	CASSIWGREGDEQFF	TGTGCCAGTAGTATTTGGGGGAGGGAGGGCGATGAGCAGTTCTTC
TRBD1	TRBV29-1	NA	TRBJ2-7	CSALSGQGFYEQYF	TGCAGCGCGTTATCGGGACAGGGATTCTACGAGCAGTACTTC
NA	TRBV6-5	NA	TRBJ1-1	CASSSRGEAFF	TGTGCCAGCAGCTCGAGAGGGGAAGCTTTCTTT
NA	TRBV6-1	once	TRBJ1-1	CASSGGGLNTEAFF	TGTGCCAGCAGTGGGGGCGGCTTGAACACTGAAGCTTTCTTT
TRBD1	TRBV27	NA	TRBJ2-1	CASSGRTGSYNEQFF	TGTGCCAGCAGTGGCCGGACAGGGTCGTACAATGAGCAGTTCTTC
NA	TRBV27	NA	TRBJ2-7	CASSLSSDSYEQYF	TGTGCCAGCAGTTTATCGTCGGACAGCTACGAGCAGTACTTC
TRBD2	TRBV28	NA	TRBJ2-1	CASSLGGTRRLYNEQFF	TGTGCCAGCAGTTTAGGCGGGACTAGGAGGCTATACAATGAGCAGTTCTTC
NA	TRBV11-2	NA	TRBJ2-3	CASSLVGSATDTQYF	TGTGCCAGCAGCTTAGTTGGCAGTGCCACAGATACGCAGTATTTT
TRBD2	TRBV18	NA	TRBJ2-7	CASSPGTSGSYEQYF	TGTGCCAGCTCTCCCGGGACTAGCGGTTCCTACGAGCAGTACTTC
TRBD1	TRBV28	NA	TRBJ1-1	CASSTTGGRGEAFF	TGTGCCAGCAGTACCACAGGGGGCCGAGGTGAAGCTTTCTTT
TRBD1	TRBV5-1	NA	TRBJ2-7	CASSSSGTATYEQYF	TGCGCCAGCAGCTCCTCCGGGACAGCAACCTACGAGCAGTACTTC
NA	TRBV7-6	NA	TRBJ2-7	CASSLEPGLQGVTYEQYF	TGTGCCAGCAGCTTAGAACCGGGTCTTCAAGGGGTTACCTACGAGCAGTACTTC
TRBD1	TRBV5-1	NA	TRBJ2-1	CASSRDRADEQFF	TGCGCCAGCAGTCGGGACAGGGCGGATGAGCAGTTCTTC
TRBD1	TRBV5-1	NA	TRBJ1-4	CASSLRQGRDEKLFF	TGCGCCAGCAGCCTCCGACAGGGTAGGGATGAAAAACTGTTTTTT
NA	TRBV6-1	NA	TRBJ2-5	CATLAGGLKETQYF	TGTGCCACTTTGGCAGGGGGACTCAAAGAGACCCAGTACTTC
TRBD2	TRBV7-8	NA	TRBJ2-5	CASSLGLAGAEQYF	TGTGCCAGCAGCCTGGGACTAGCGGGAGCTGAACAGTACTTC
TRBD2	TRBV5-1	NA	TRBJ2-3	CASSLGLAGDADTQYF	TGCGCCAGCAGTTTGGGACTAGCGGGAGACGCAGATACGCAGTATTTT
TRBD2	TRBV18	NA	TRBJ2-5	CASSPSGRAAETQYF	TGTGCCAGCTCACCGAGCGGGAGGGCCGCGGAGACCCAGTACTTC
NA	TRBV19	NA	TRBJ2-4	CASSSPRWRGLAKNIQYF	TGTGCCAGTAGCTCGCCCAGGTGGAGAGGGCTAGCCAAAAACATTCAGTACTTC
NA	TRBV28	NA	TRBJ2-7	CASRKSGVGYEQYF	TGTGCCAGCAGAAAATCGGGGGTGGGCTACGAGCAGTACTTC
TRBD1	TRBV6-6	NA	TRBJ2-1	CASSSDRGVPNEQFF	TGTGCCAGCAGTTCCGACAGGGGCGTCCCCAATGAGCAGTTCTTC
TRBD2	TRBV4-2	NA	TRBJ2-3	CASSPSGAPDTQYF	TGTGCCAGCAGTCCTAGCGGAGCACCAGATACGCAGTATTTT
TRBD2	TRBV15	NA	TRBJ2-7	CATSRGEAGVGYEQYF	TGTGCCACCAGCAGAGGGGAAGCGGGAGTAGGGTACGAGCAGTACTTC
NA	TRBV5-1	NA	TRBJ1-5	CASSLSGSDQPQHF	TGCGCCAGCAGCTTGTCCGGGAGTGATCAGCCCCAGCATTTT
NA	TRBV4-1	NA	TRBJ2-7	CASSGDLQLYEQYF	TGCGCCAGCAGCGGGGACTTGCAACTTTACGAGCAGTACTTC
TRBD2	TRBV4-2	NA	TRBJ2-6	CASSQERGLHSSGANVLTF	TGTGCCAGCAGCCAAGAAAGGGGACTACATAGCTCTGGGGCCAACGTCCTGACTTTC
NA	TRBV7-9	NA	TRBJ2-5	CASSLGNELYTQYF	TGTGCCAGCAGCTTAGGCAACGAACTGTATACCCAGTACTTC
NA	TRBV19	NA	TRBJ2-1	CASSILPSRGYYEQFF	TGTGCCAGTAGTATTCTCCCTAGCCGAGGTTACTATGAGCAGTTCTTC
NA	TRBV5-8	NA	TRBJ2-6	CASSRTAGANVLTF	TGTGCCAGCAGCCGGACAGCTGGGGCCAACGTCCTGACTTTC
NA	TRBV7-9	NA	TRBJ2-5	CASSLVGGSETQYF	TGTGCCAGCAGCTTGGTGGGGGGTTCGGAGACCCAGTACTTC
NA	TRBV11-2	NA	TRBJ2-3	CASSLDGAITDTQYF	TGTGCCAGCAGCTTAGACGGTGCCATCACAGATACGCAGTATTTT
NA	TRBV28	NA	TRBJ2-2	CASSLGQGFYTGELFF	TGTGCCAGCAGTTTAGGCCAGGGTTTTTACACCGGGGAGCTGTTTTTT
TRBD1	TRBV2	NA	TRBJ2-7	CASSPGTGRYEQYF	TGTGCCAGCAGTCCCGGGACAGGGCGGTACGAGCAGTACTTC
NA	TRBV6-1	NA	TRBJ1-2	CASSEAQGFQFLSGYTF	TGTGCCAGCAGTGAAGCGCAGGGATTCCAATTTCTAAGCGGCTACACCTTC
TRBD2	TRBV11-2	NA	TRBJ2-7	CASSIGLAGVGEQYF	TGTGCCAGCAGCATCGGACTAGCGGGAGTAGGGGAGCAGTACTTC
NA	TRBV9	NA	TRBJ2-2	CASSVVRENTGELFF	TGTGCCAGCAGCGTAGTCAGGGAGAACACCGGGGAGCTGTTTTTT
TRBD1	TRBV2	once	TRBJ1-4	CASSTGAGGGKKLFF	TGTGCCAGCAGCACAGGCGCAGGGGGCGGGAAAAAACTGTTTTTT
TRBD2	TRBV5-1	NA	TRBJ2-1	CASSPPPLTSGSDYEQFF	TGCGCCAGCAGCCCGCCCCCACTTACTAGCGGGAGTGACTATGAGCAGTTCTTC
TRBD2	TRBV5-1	NA	TRBJ2-6	CASRPGLAGARSGANVLTF	TGCGCCAGCAGACCGGGACTAGCGGGAGCAAGGTCTGGGGCCAACGTCCTGACTTTC
TRBD1	TRBV9	NA	TRBJ2-1	CASSAQPGQGKSVYEQFF	TGTGCCAGCAGCGCTCAACCGGGACAGGGGAAGAGTGTCTATGAGCAGTTCTTC
NA	TRBV5-1	once	TRBJ2-5	CASSLQGQETQYF	TGCGCCAGCAGCTTGCAGGGGCAAGAGACCCAGTACTTC
NA	TRBV29-1	NA	TRBJ2-1	CSAPDGEIQQFF	TGCAGCGCTCCTGACGGGGAAATTCAGCAGTTCTTC
TRBD1	TRBV4-1	NA	TRBJ2-1	CASSHEYRGVRDEQFF	TGCGCCAGCAGCCACGAATACAGGGGTGTTAGGGATGAGCAGTTCTTC
NA	TRBV12-1	NA	TRBJ2-7	CATGGSGRDEQYF	TGTGCCACTGGGGGGTCCGGGAGGGACGAGCAGTACTTC
NA	TRBV28	NA	TRBJ2-4	CASSFSESGAKNIQYF	TGTGCCAGCAGTTTTTCGGAGTCGGGGGCCAAAAACATTCAGTACTTC
TRBD1	TRBV27	NA	TRBJ2-2	CASSAGTGVGELFF	TGTGCCAGCAGTGCCGGGACAGGGGTCGGGGAGCTGTTTTTT
NA	TRBV19	NA	TRBJ1-5	CASSISHTINQPQHF	TGTGCCAGTAGTATATCCCACACTATCAATCAGCCCCAGCATTTT
NA	TRBV5-1	NA	TRBJ1-1	CASSAGMNTEAFF	TGCGCCAGCAGCGCAGGGATGAACACTGAAGCTTTCTTT
TRBD1	TRBV27	NA	TRBJ2-1	CASSFVRQGAHEQFF	TGTGCCAGCAGTTTTGTCCGGCAGGGGGCCCATGAGCAGTTCTTC
NA	TRBV5-1	NA	TRBJ1-1	CASSERTAGTEAFF	TGCGCCAGCAGCGAAAGGACAGCCGGCACTGAAGCTTTCTTT